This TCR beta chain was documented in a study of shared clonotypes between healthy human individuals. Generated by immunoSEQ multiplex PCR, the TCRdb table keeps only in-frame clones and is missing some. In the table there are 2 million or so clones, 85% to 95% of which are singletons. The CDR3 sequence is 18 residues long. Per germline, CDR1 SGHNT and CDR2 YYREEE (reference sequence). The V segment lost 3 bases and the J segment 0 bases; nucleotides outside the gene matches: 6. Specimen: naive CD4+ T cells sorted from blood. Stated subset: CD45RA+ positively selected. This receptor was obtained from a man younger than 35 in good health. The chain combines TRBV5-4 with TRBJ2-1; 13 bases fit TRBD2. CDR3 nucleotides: TGTGCCAGCAGCTCCGGGACTAGCGGGAAGAGCTCCTACAATGAGCAGTTCTTC. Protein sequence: CASSSGTSGKSSYNEQFF. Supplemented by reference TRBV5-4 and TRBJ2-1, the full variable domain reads ETGVTQSPTHLIKTRGQQVTLRCSSQSGHNTVSWYQQALGQGPQFIFQYYREEENGRGNFPPRFSGLQFPNYSSELNVNALELDDSALYLCASSSGTSGKSSYNEQFFGPGTRLTVL.